This TCR beta chain is drawn from a study of T-cell reconstitution after alpha-beta-depleted transplantation in children. V lost 2 bases and J 0 bases, leaving 11 bases between the germline ends. Germline V gene data show CDR1 as MNHEY and CDR2 as SVGAGI. The CDR3 runs 16 residues. This sample's TCRbeta library carried unique molecular identifier barcodes. A single record per CDR3 protein comes from TCRdb applying MiXCR to the PCR reads. Here the sample spans some 840,000 distinct CDR3 sequences, 15% to 20% being singletons. This specimen consisted of PBMCs, mostly from graft donor cells, obtained 360 days after TCRalphabeta/CD19-depleted stem cell transplant. The receptor's source is a male patient aged 10 to 17 who had a stem cell transplant for acute lymphoblastic leukemia, so the T cells may come from the graft donor. The chain carries TRBV6-5 and TRBJ1-5, with D perhaps TRBD1 (6 bases). CDR3 nucleotide sequence: TGTGCCAGCAGTTACAGGACAGAGGGTAGCAATCAGCCCCAGCATTTT. Its protein is CASSYRTEGSNQPQHF.